Each of the 16 T cell receptor beta chains below was sequenced from the same sample in a study of radiotherapy plus CTLA-4 blockade in lung cancer. Data came from immunoSEQ multiplex PCR; TCRdb stores just in-frame clones and leaves some out. The repertoire holds about 70,000 clones, 65% to 80% seen once, with roughly 10% in the top ten. Material: peripheral blood, obtained from a patient treated with radiotherapy plus ipilimumab. The receptors originated from a human donor with non-small cell lung cancer who had a complete response to radiotherapy plus ipilimumab.

The chain recombines TRBV7-2 with TRBJ2-5, with 9 bases fitting TRBD1. V was clipped by 1 base and J by 1 base; unmatched bases: 7. CDR1 SGHTA and CDR2 FQGNSA come from the germline V gene. The CDR3 has 17 amino acids. CDR3 sequence reads: CASSLGPPGQGQETQYF. Here the CDR3 DNA reads TGTGCCAGCAGCTTAGGACCACCGGGACAGGGCCAAGAGACCCAGTACTTC.

The gene calls are TRBV28 and TRBJ1-1, with unresolved D. V lost 1 base and J 8 bases, leaving 8 bases between the germline ends. There are 12 residues in the CDR3. CDR1 and CDR2 from the germline V gene are MDHEN and SYDVKM. CDR3 in amino acids: CASSLFRLEAFF. In nucleotides, the CDR3 is TGTGCCAGCAGTTTATTTCGGTTAGAAGCTTTCTTT.

In its sample, this clone was seen once. This chain links TRBV10-1 with TRBJ1-1; weak D call: TRBD1 (6 bases). V lost 9 bases and J lost 2, with 13 bases in between. Germline CDR1 reads WNHNN; CDR2 reads SYGVQD (reference sequence). The CDR3 is 13 amino acids. CDR3 residues: CASQQGTNTEAFF. The CDR3 DNA follows: TGCGCCAGTCAACAGGGAACCAACACTGAAGCTTTCTTT.

The V call is TRBV7-8, the J call TRBJ2-5, with no clear D. This CDR3 spans 12 amino acids. Between the trimmed V and J ends, which lost 0 bases and 6 bases, there was a span of 5 bases. Germline CDR1 SGHVS, CDR2 FQNEAQ. For the CDR3, the DNA is TGTGCCAGCAGCTTAGCGGGCAAGACCCAGTACTTC. Translated: CASSLAGKTQYF.

J is TRBJ1-6 and V is TRBV7-2; D call uncertain. CDR1 and CDR2 (germline): SGHTA, FQGNSA. V dropped 4 bases and J dropped 0 bases, with 7 bases sitting between them. The length of the CDR3 is 15 residues. The CDR3 here is CASSSDRSYNSPLHF. CDR3 nucleotides: TGTGCCAGCAGCTCGGATCGCTCCTATAATTCACCCCTCCACTTT.

The chain couples TRBV23-1 to TRBJ1-4; D possibly corresponds to TRBD1 (6 bases). TRBV23-1 is treated as an ORF (open reading frame) with a function not yet certain. V lost 0 bases and J lost 5, with 13 bases in between. The CDR3 sequence is 16 residues long. CDR3 loop: CASSQSWGGRNEKLFF. The DNA for the CDR3 is TGCGCCAGCAGTCAATCGTGGGGGGGCAGGAATGAAAAACTGTTTTTT.

The CDR3: CAWSSRGRVGYTF. The DNA of the CDR3 is TGTGCCTGGAGTTCTCGGGGGAGGGTTGGCTACACCTTC. The chain uses TRBV30 and TRBJ1-2, with D perhaps TRBD1 (5 bases). The CDR3 has 13 amino acids. Germline CDR1 and CDR2: GTSNPN and SVGIG (reference sequence). Trimming stripped 2 bases from V and 7 bases from J, with 14 bases between. Full variable domain (outside the CDR3, taken from reference TRBV30 and TRBJ1-2): SQTIHQWPATLVQPVGSPLSLECTVEGTSNPNLYWYRQAAGRGLQLLFYSVGIGQISSEVPQNLSASRPQDRQFILSSKKLLLSDSGFYLCAWSSRGRVGYTFGSGTRLTVV.

This clone was detected once. The V gene is TRBV6-6, the J gene TRBJ2-5; 9 nucleotides agree with TRBD1. This CDR3 spans 15 amino acids. Losses at the gene ends were 6 bases for V and 1 base for J; bases not matched to a gene: 6. Germline CDR1 reads MNHNY; CDR2 reads SVGAGI (reference sequence). CDR3 sequence (DNA): TGTGCCAGCAGACCAAGGACAGGGGCCCAAGAGACCCAGTACTTC. This codes for CASRPRTGAQETQYF.

The chain uses TRBV29-1 and TRBJ2-2; D is ambiguous. The germline V gene encodes CDR1 SQVTM and CDR2 ANQGSEA. CDR3 size: 11 residues. V shed 7 bases and J shed 6 bases, with 9 bases lying between them. CDR3 bases: TGCAGCGGGCAACGGGCCGGGGAGCTGTTTTTT. This translates into CSGQRAGELFF.

The V call is TRBV14, the J call TRBJ2-1; maybe TRBD1 (6 bases). The CDR3 is 12 residues long. The V gene lost 6 bases and the J gene lost 8 bases, with 11 bases spanning the gap. Per the germline V gene, CDR1 is SGHDN and CDR2 is FVKESK. The CDR3 protein is CASSNRVYEQFF. In DNA form, the CDR3 reads TGTGCCAGCAGTAACAGGGTCTATGAGCAGTTCTTC.

The chain employs TRBV2 and TRBJ2-1; the match to TRBD2 covers 9 bases. The length of the CDR3 is 14 residues. Germline CDR1 is SNHLY and CDR2 is FYNNEI. J lost 7 bases, V lost 8 bases, and 9 bases had no gene match. The chain's CDR3 is CASGDSSGANEQFF. The CDR3 DNA sequence: TGTGCCAGCGGGGACTCTAGCGGGGCAAATGAGCAGTTCTTC.

The chain carries TRBV6-5 and TRBJ2-3; D possibly uses TRBD1 or TRBD2 (5 bases each). Between the trimmed V and J ends, which lost 2 bases and 3 bases, there was a span of 12 bases. CDR1 is MNHEY and CDR2 is SVGAGI in the germline V gene. The CDR3 consists of 15 residues. The CDR3 DNA reads as TGTGCCAGCAGTTACCCCGGGGCAGGGACAGATACGCAGTATTTT. This gives the protein CASSYPGAGTDTQYF.

This chain joins TRBV5-6 and TRBJ2-7, with D possibly TRBD1 on 5 matching bases. From germline, CDR1 is SGHDT and CDR2 YYEEEE. The CDR3 consists of 15 residues. The V and J ends lost 0 bases and 7 bases respectively, with 17 bases between them. DNA for the CDR3: TGTGCCAGCAGCTTGGGGCAGGGCAGATTGAGGGAGCAGTACTTC. It translates to CASSLGQGRLREQYF.

As regards this clone: The same CDR3 arises from other DNA sequences in this sample as well. The chain couples TRBV15 to TRBJ1-1, with D possibly matching TRBD1 (5 bases). The germline V gene encodes CDR1 LNHNV and CDR2 YYDKDF (reference sequence). The CDR3 spans 14 residues. V was pared by 2 bases and J by 3 bases, with 10 bases between. As DNA, the CDR3 is TGTGCCACCAGCAGACGTGGCAGGGACACTGAAGCTTTCTTT. This encodes CATSRRGRDTEAFF.

This clone was observed once. The rearrangement uses TRBV10-3 and TRBJ2-3; 10 bases match TRBD2. The CDR3 has 13 residues. V was pared by 11 bases and J by 4 bases, with 6 bases of the junction left unmatched. Germline V gene data show CDR1 as ENHRY and CDR2 as SYGVKD. The CDR3 coding sequence is TGTGCCTCTGTAGCGGGAGGAGCAGATACGCAGTATTTT. This sequence encodes CASVAGGADTQYF.

This chain joins TRBV2 and TRBJ1-5; TRBD1 aligns across 8 bases. The CDR3 loop spans 15 amino acids. Germline V gene sequence: CDR1 SNHLY, CDR2 FYNNEI. Trimming took 7 bases from V and 7 from J; bases not matched to a gene: 12. The CDR3 nucleotides are TGTGCCAGCACCTTGGAACAGGGGGGGGGACAGCCCCAGCATTTT. Its translation: CASTLEQGGGQPQHF. Variable domain in full (rest from reference TRBV2 and TRBJ1-5): EPEVTQTPSHQVTQMGQEVILRCVPISNHLYFYWYRQILGQKVEFLVSFYNNEISEKSEIFDDQFSVERPDGSNFTLKIRSTKLEDSAMYFCASTLEQGGGQPQHFGDGTRLSIL.